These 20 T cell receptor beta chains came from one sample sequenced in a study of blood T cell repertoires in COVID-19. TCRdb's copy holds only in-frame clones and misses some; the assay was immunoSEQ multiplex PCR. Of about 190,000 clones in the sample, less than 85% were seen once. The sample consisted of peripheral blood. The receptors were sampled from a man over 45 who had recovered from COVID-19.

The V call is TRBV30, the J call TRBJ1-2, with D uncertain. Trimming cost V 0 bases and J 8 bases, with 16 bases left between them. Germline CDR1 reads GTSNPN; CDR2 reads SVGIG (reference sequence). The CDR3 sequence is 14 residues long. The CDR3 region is CAWSVAGLMIGYTF. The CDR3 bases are TGTGCCTGGAGTGTAGCGGGGTTAATGATAGGCTACACCTTC.

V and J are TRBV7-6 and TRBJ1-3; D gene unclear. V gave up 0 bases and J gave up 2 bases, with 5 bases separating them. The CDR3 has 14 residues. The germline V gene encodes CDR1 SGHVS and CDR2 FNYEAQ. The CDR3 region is CASSLASTGNTIYF. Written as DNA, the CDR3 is TGTGCCAGCAGCTTAGCAAGCACTGGAAACACCATATATTTT.

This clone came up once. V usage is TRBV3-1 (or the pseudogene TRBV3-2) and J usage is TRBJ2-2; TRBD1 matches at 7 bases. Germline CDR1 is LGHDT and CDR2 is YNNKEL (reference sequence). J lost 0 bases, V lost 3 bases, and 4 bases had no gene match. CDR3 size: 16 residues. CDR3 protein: CASSHWDRANTGELFF. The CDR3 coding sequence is TGTGCCAGCAGCCACTGGGACAGAGCGAACACCGGGGAGCTGTTTTTT.

CDR3 bases: TGTGCCATCGGGACTAGCGGCACAACGGGGACAGATACGCAGTATTTT. Translation gives CAIGTSGTTGTDTQYF. The V call is TRBV10-3, the J call TRBJ2-3; 11 positions agree with TRBD2. The CDR3 length is 16 residues. Germline V gene data show CDR1 as ENHRY and CDR2 as SYGVKD. The V and J ends lost 8 bases and 3 bases, in that order; junction bases with no gene match: 10.

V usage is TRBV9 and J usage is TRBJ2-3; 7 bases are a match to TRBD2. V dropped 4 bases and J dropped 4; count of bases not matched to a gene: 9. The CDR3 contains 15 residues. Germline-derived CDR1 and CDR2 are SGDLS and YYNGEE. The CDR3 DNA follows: TGTGCCAGCAGCATTGGACTAGTGGTTTCAGATACGCAGTATTTT. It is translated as CASSIGLVVSDTQYF.

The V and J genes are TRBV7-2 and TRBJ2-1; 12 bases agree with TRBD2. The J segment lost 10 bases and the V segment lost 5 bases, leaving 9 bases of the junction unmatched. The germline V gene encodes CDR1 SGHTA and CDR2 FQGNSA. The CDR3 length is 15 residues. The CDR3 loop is CASSPLLGTSGEQFF. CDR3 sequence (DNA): TGTGCCAGCAGCCCACTTCTCGGGACTAGCGGGGAGCAGTTCTTC. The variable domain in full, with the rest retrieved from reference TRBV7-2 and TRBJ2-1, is GAGVSQSPSNKVTEKGKDVELRCDPISGHTALYWYRQSLGQGLEFLIYFQGNSAPDKSGLPSDRFSAERTGGSVSTLTIQRTQQEDSAVYLCASSPLLGTSGEQFFGPGTRLTVL.

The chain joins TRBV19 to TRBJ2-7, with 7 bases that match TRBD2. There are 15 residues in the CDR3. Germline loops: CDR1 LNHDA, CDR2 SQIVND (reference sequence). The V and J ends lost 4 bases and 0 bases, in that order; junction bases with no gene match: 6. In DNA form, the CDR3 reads TGTGCCAGTAGTAGCCAGCGGGGTAGCTCCTACGAGCAGTACTTC. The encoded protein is CASSSQRGSSYEQYF.

CDR3 sequence (DNA): TGTGCCAGCAGTGAAAGGGGGCAGGGTGGCTACACCTTC. This encodes CASSERGQGGYTF. This chain uses TRBV12-3 or TRBV12-4 with TRBJ1-2, with TRBD1 matching over 7 bases. Trimming at V came to 5 bases and at J to 7 bases, leaving 7 bases not matched to a gene. The CDR3 length is 13 residues.

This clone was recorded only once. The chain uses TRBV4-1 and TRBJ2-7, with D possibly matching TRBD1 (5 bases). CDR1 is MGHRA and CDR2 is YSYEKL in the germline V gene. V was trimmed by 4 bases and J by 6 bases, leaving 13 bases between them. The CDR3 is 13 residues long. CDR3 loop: CASSLEAQGEQYF. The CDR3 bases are TGCGCCAGCAGCCTCGAGGCCCAGGGCGAGCAGTACTTC.

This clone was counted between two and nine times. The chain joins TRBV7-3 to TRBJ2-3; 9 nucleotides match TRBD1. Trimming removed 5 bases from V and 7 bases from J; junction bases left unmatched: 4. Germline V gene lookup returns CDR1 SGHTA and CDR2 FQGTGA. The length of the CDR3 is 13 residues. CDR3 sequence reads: CASSEGTGNTQYF. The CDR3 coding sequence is TGTGCCAGCAGCGAAGGGACAGGGAATACGCAGTATTTT.

The CDR3 bases are TGTGCCAGCAGCTTGGGAGGGAGCGGGATAAACACCGGGGAGCTGTTTTTT. It specifies CASSLGGSGINTGELFF. The V gene is TRBV5-4, the J gene TRBJ2-2, with 7 nucleotides matching TRBD2. This CDR3 region has 17 residues. Germline-derived CDR1 and CDR2 are SGHNT and YYREEE (reference sequence). With V trimmed by 0 bases and J by 2 bases, 7 bases remained unmatched.

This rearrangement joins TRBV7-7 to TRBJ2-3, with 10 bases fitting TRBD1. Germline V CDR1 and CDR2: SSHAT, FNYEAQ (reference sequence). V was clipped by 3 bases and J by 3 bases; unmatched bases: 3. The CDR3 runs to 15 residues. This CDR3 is CASSLGQGITDTQYF. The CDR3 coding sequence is TGTGCCAGCAGCTTGGGACAGGGGATAACAGATACGCAGTATTTT.

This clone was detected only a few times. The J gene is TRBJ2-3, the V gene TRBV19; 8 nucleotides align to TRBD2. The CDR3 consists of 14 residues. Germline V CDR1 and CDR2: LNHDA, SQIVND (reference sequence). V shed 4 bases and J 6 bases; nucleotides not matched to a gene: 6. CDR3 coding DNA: TGTGCCAGTAGTAGAACGGGAGGGCAGGATACGCAGTATTTT. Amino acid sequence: CASSRTGGQDTQYF.

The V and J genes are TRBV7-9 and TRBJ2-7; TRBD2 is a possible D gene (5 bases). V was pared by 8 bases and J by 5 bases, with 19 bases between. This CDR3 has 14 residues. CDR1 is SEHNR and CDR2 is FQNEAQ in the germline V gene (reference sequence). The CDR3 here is CASQTGIDGDEQYF. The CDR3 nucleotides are TGTGCCAGCCAAACCGGGATAGACGGTGACGAGCAGTACTTC.

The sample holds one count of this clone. The CDR3 reads CASSVPGLGREQYF. The CDR3 DNA follows: TGTGCCAGCAGTGTACCGGGACTAGGTAGAGAGCAGTACTTC. The J gene is TRBJ2-7, the V gene TRBV28; TRBD2 matches at 8 bases. The junction had 10 bases not matched to a gene; V was cut back by 5 bases and J by 7 bases. Per the germline V gene, CDR1 is MDHEN and CDR2 is SYDVKM. This CDR3 is 14 amino acids long.

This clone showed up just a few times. CDR3 nucleotides: TGTGCCAGCAGCGTACGAGGCAGGGGGTACGAGCAGTACTTC. This gives the protein CASSVRGRGYEQYF. The J gene is TRBJ2-7, the V gene TRBV9; 7 bases map to TRBD1. J was trimmed by 4 bases and V by 1 base; bases with no gene match: 5. Germline-derived CDR1 and CDR2 are SGDLS and YYNGEE. The length of the CDR3 is 14 residues.

In nucleotides, the CDR3 is TGTGCCAGCAGCGTAGCTAGCGGAGGCGAGACCCAGTACTTC. The encoded protein is CASSVASGGETQYF. J is TRBJ2-5 and V is TRBV9, with 7 nucleotides matching TRBD2. V dropped 0 bases and J dropped 5; count of bases not matched to a gene: 4. Germline assignment: CDR1 SGDLS and CDR2 YYNGEE. This CDR3 comprises 14 residues. The full variable domain, its missing parts supplied by reference TRBV9 and TRBJ2-5, is DSGVTQTPKHLITATGQRVTLRCSPRSGDLSVYWYQQSLDQGLQFLIQYYNGEERAKGNILERFSAQQFPDLHSELNLSSLELGDSALYFCASSVASGGETQYFGPGTRLLVL.

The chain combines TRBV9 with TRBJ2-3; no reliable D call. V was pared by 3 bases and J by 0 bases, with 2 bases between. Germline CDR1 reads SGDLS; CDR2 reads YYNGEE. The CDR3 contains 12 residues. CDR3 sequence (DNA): TGTGCCAGCAGCGCTAGCACAGATACGCAGTATTTT. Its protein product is CASSASTDTQYF.

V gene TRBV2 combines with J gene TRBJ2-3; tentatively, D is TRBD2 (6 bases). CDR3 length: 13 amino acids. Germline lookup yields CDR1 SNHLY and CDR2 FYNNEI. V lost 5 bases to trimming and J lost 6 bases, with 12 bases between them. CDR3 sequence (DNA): TGTGCCAGCAGTCTCCGGGAGTGGGATACGCAGTATTTT. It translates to CASSLREWDTQYF.

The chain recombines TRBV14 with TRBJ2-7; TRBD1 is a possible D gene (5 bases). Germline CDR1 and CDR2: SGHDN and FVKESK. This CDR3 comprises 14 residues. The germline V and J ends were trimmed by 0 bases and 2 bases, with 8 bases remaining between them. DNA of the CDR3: TGTGCCAGCAGCCAAGATGGGGCTACCTACGAGCAGTACTTC. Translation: CASSQDGATYEQYF.